These 32 T cell receptor beta chains share one sample of origin, sequenced in a study of chemoradiotherapy in HPV16-positive cancers. The protocol was immunoSEQ multiplex PCR, while the TCRdb copy is restricted to in-frame clones and leaves out a portion. The sample lists tens of thousands of clones; roughly nine tenths were seen once. The sample consisted of blood, taken from a patient who underwent chemoradiotherapy. The receptors come from a human donor with HPV-associated anogenital cancer.

The rearrangement joins TRBV6-5 to TRBJ1-1; D may be TRBD1 (6 bases). The CDR3 is 15 amino acids. Trimming stripped 0 bases from V and 10 bases from J, with 18 bases between. Germline V CDR1 and CDR2: MNHEY, SVGAGI. CDR3 sequence reads: CASSYSQRPGRGAFF. The CDR3, as DNA: TGTGCCAGCAGTTACTCGCAGCGCCCGGGCAGGGGAGCTTTCTTT.

This chain joins TRBV5-1 and TRBJ2-5, with D unclear. Trimming stripped 4 bases from V and 5 bases from J, with 12 bases between. The CDR3 loop spans 13 amino acids. The germline gives CDR1 SGHRS, CDR2 YFSETQ. For the CDR3, the DNA is TGCGCCAGCAGCGCGGACGTCCGGGAGACCCAGTACTTC. This sequence encodes CASSADVRETQYF.

The chain uses TRBV5-5 and TRBJ1-2, with D possibly being TRBD1 (5 bases). Germline CDR1 is SGHKS and CDR2 is YYEKEE (reference sequence). Deletions cut 2 bases from V and 6 bases from J, with 11 bases between. This CDR3 has 13 residues. CDR3 sequence (DNA): TGTGCCAGCAGCTTCCAGGGACTTAATGGCTACACCTTC. This gives the protein CASSFQGLNGYTF.

The chain is built from TRBV6-5 and TRBJ2-7, with 11 bases matching TRBD1. The germline CDR1 and CDR2 sequences are MNHEY and SVGAGI. This CDR3 has 14 residues. Trimming cost V 8 bases and J 3 bases; bases outside gene matches: 6. CDR3 sequence (DNA): TGTGCCAGCCGGGACAGGGGGACCTACTACGAGCAGTACTTC. It codes for CASRDRGTYYEQYF.

V usage is TRBV30 and J usage is TRBJ2-5; 8 nucleotides match TRBD2. CDR1 and CDR2 from the germline V gene are GTSNPN and SVGIG (reference sequence). V lost 3 bases to trimming and J lost 0 bases; unmatched junction nucleotides: 12. CDR3 length: 17 amino acids. The CDR3 spells CAWRGASGGGYQETQYF. For the CDR3, the DNA is TGTGCCTGGAGGGGAGCCTCCGGGGGGGGGTACCAAGAGACCCAGTACTTC.

The chain links TRBV6-5 to TRBJ2-7; possibly TRBD1 for D (6 bases). The germline V and J ends were trimmed by 6 bases and 4 bases, with 16 bases remaining between them. Germline V gene sequence: CDR1 MNHEY, CDR2 SVGAGI. The CDR3 length is 14 residues. In DNA, the CDR3 is TGTGCCAGCAGCCGCTACAGGGAAGGATACGAGCAGTACTTC. Translating gives CASSRYREGYEQYF.

In this sample, this clone turned up once. The V call is TRBV25-1, the J call TRBJ1-3; 7 bases fit TRBD1. The CDR3 totals 16 residues. Trimming cost V 6 bases and J 8 bases; bases outside gene matches: 16. Per the germline V gene, CDR1 is MGHDK and CDR2 is SYGVNS. CDR3 sequence (DNA): TGTGCCAGCAGGGATTCCGTACAGGGGAATTTAGACACCATATATTTT. Its protein product is CASRDSVQGNLDTIYF.

This sequence joins TRBV7-6 and TRBJ2-2; D not certain. Looked up from germline, CDR1 is SGHVS and CDR2 is FNYEAQ. Trimming took off 1 base at V and 2 bases at J, with 8 bases between the two ends. The CDR3 consists of 15 residues. The CDR3 nucleotides read TGTGCCAGCAGCTTAGATCTCAGAAACACCGGGGAGCTGTTTTTT. Translation: CASSLDLRNTGELFF.

Here the CDR3 DNA reads TGTGCCAGTAGTATAGGGCGGGCCGGGGAGCTGTTTTTT. This sequence encodes CASSIGRAGELFF. The chain couples TRBV19 to TRBJ2-2, with D possibly TRBD2 on 5 matching bases. In germline, CDR1 is LNHDA, CDR2 SQIVND (reference sequence). The length of the CDR3 is 13 residues. V was trimmed by 1 base and J by 6 bases, leaving 6 bases between them.

The V and J genes are TRBV4-3 and TRBJ1-3; tentatively, D is TRBD1 (5 bases). CDR3 length: 16 amino acids. V was clipped by 3 bases and J by 0 bases, with 12 bases between them. Germline values: CDR1 LGHNA, CDR2 YSLEER. Here the CDR3 reads CASSQGLGPSGNTIYF. DNA of the CDR3: TGCGCCAGCAGCCAGGGGCTCGGACCCTCTGGAAACACCATATATTTT.

The chain links TRBV6-1 to TRBJ2-2, with a possible D match to TRBD2 (5 bases). V dropped 2 bases and J dropped 5 bases, with 9 bases sitting between them. The germline V gene encodes CDR1 MNHNS and CDR2 SASEGT. The CDR3 is 14 amino acids. This CDR3 reads CASSERPGTGELFF. Here the CDR3 DNA reads TGTGCCAGCAGTGAACGGCCGGGGACCGGGGAGCTGTTTTTT.

This sequence joins TRBV7-4 and TRBJ1-2; 7 nucleotides line up with TRBD1. The trim removed 0 bases at V and 4 bases at J, leaving 5 bases unmatched. This CDR3 has 15 amino acids. Per germline, CDR1 SGHVT and CDR2 SQSDAQ. CDR3 region: CASSLAQGQFYGYTF. The CDR3 DNA sequence: TGTGCCAGCAGCTTAGCGCAGGGACAGTTCTATGGCTACACCTTC.

This clone qualifies as medium-sized. This chain connects TRBV5-1 to TRBJ2-7, with 8 bases lining up with TRBD1. CDR1 is SGHRS and CDR2 is YFSETQ in the germline V gene. This CDR3 contains 15 residues. V gave up 3 bases and J gave up 2 bases; unmatched junction bases: 7. This chain's CDR3 is CASSSTGVPPYEQYF. CDR3 bases: TGCGCCAGCAGCTCGACAGGGGTGCCTCCCTACGAGCAGTACTTC.

The chain employs TRBV5-1 and TRBJ2-7, with D perhaps being TRBD1 or TRBD2 (5 bases each). The CDR3 is 16 residues long. Germline V CDR1 and CDR2: SGHRS, YFSETQ. With 4 bases removed from V and 0 bases from J, the gap between germline ends came to 17 bases. CDR3 nucleotides: TGCGCCAGCAGCCCAGGGACGCAGTTCTTCTCCTACGAGCAGTACTTC. Its protein product is CASSPGTQFFSYEQYF.

The V and J genes are TRBV6-5 and TRBJ1-5; tentative D call: TRBD1 (6 bases). The length of the CDR3 is 15 residues. V lost 0 bases and J lost 1, with 7 bases in between. Germline V gene data show CDR1 as MNHEY and CDR2 as SVGAGI. The CDR3 reads CASSYSQGSNQPQHF. CDR3 in DNA: TGTGCCAGCAGTTACTCTCAGGGGAGCAATCAGCCCCAGCATTTT.

The chain recombines TRBV19 with TRBJ1-6; D gene ambiguous. Germline CDR1 and CDR2: LNHDA and SQIVND (reference sequence). Trimming removed 0 bases from V and 7 bases from J, with 10 bases in between. This CDR3 has 15 residues. In nucleotides, the CDR3 is TGTGCCAGTAGTATAGATGGCTCCCTCAATTCACCCCTCCACTTT. It encodes CASSIDGSLNSPLHF.

This sequence joins TRBV10-2 and TRBJ2-7; D may match TRBD1 or TRBD2 (5 bases each). Germline-derived CDR1 and CDR2 are WSHSY and SAAADI. The V gene lost 4 bases and the J gene lost 0 bases, with 13 bases spanning the gap. This CDR3 is 15 amino acids long. The CDR3 sequence: CASSGRGPFSYEQYF. The CDR3 DNA reads TGCGCCAGCAGTGGCCGGGGCCCGTTCTCCTACGAGCAGTACTTC.

J is TRBJ2-5 and V is TRBV5-1, with TRBD1 matching 9 bases. V shed 3 bases and J 5 bases; nucleotides not matched to a gene: 2. The CDR3 sequence is 13 residues long. Germline CDR1 SGHRS, CDR2 YFSETQ. This chain's CDR3 is CASSWDRVETQYF. CDR3 nucleotides: TGCGCCAGCAGCTGGGACAGGGTGGAGACCCAGTACTTC.

In its sample, this clone was seen a few times. The chain is built from TRBV25-1 and TRBJ1-1, with 7 bases fitting TRBD1. The length of the CDR3 is 15 residues. CDR1 is MGHDK and CDR2 is SYGVNS in the germline V gene. V lost 3 bases, J lost 0 bases, and 4 bases stayed unmatched. In DNA, the CDR3 is TGTGCCAGCAGTGATTTGGGACAGCTGAACACTGAAGCTTTCTTT. Protein sequence: CASSDLGQLNTEAFF.

CDR3 coding DNA: TGTGCCAGCAGCGAAAGGACTAGCGCCACCGGGGAGCTGTTTTTT. Translating it yields CASSERTSATGELFF. The gene calls are TRBV9 and TRBJ2-2; 9 nucleotides agree with TRBD2. J was trimmed by 4 bases and V by 3 bases; bases with no gene match: 4. CDR1 and CDR2 (germline): SGDLS, YYNGEE. This CDR3 contains 15 residues.

The CDR3 spells CASSLGGRGIYGYTF. CDR3 nucleotide sequence: TGTGCCAGCAGCTTAGGAGGAAGGGGGATTTATGGCTACACCTTC. J is TRBJ1-2 and V is TRBV11-2, with D possibly being TRBD1 (6 bases). V was trimmed by 1 base and J by 5 bases, leaving 14 bases between them. Germline CDR1 is SGHAT and CDR2 is FQNNGV. The CDR3 spans 15 residues.

The chain recombines TRBV28 with TRBJ1-1, with unresolved D. CDR3 size: 14 residues. With 3 bases removed from V and 2 bases from J, the gap between germline ends came to 10 bases. Per germline, CDR1 MDHEN and CDR2 SYDVKM. CDR3 protein: CASSLGGFNTEAFF. Here the CDR3 DNA reads TGTGCCAGCAGTTTGGGCGGCTTTAACACTGAAGCTTTCTTT.

The V and J genes are TRBV29-1 and TRBJ1-4, with TRBD1 matching over 9 bases. Trimming cost V 6 bases and J 5 bases; bases outside gene matches: 4. From germline, CDR1 is SQVTM and CDR2 ANQGSEA. The CDR3 contains 13 residues. The CDR3 here is CSVAGQGNEKLFF. CDR3 coding DNA: TGCAGCGTAGCCGGACAGGGGAATGAAAAACTGTTTTTT.

The rearrangement uses TRBV10-3 and TRBJ1-2, with no clear D. The ends were cut back, 4 bases at V and 4 bases at J, with 4 bases in the middle. Per the germline V gene, CDR1 is ENHRY and CDR2 is SYGVKD. The CDR3 runs 11 residues. CDR3 sequence: CAISASYGYTF. CDR3 DNA: TGTGCCATCAGTGCAAGCTATGGCTACACCTTC.

This chain uses TRBV9 with TRBJ2-2; a weak D match, TRBD2 (6 bases). Per the germline V gene, CDR1 is SGDLS and CDR2 is YYNGEE. Between the trimmed V and J ends, which lost 5 bases and 4 bases, there was a span of 12 bases. This CDR3 contains 14 residues. CDR3 coding DNA: TGTGCCAGCAGATACGGGAGTGGCACCGGGGAGCTGTTTTTT. Translation: CASRYGSGTGELFF. Filled out from reference TRBV9 and TRBJ2-2, the complete variable domain reads DSGVTQTPKHLITATGQRVTLRCSPRSGDLSVYWYQQSLDQGLQFLIQYYNGEERAKGNILERFSAQQFPDLHSELNLSSLELGDSALYFCASRYGSGTGELFFGEGSRLTVL.

The chain uses TRBV6-1 and TRBJ2-7; 7 bases map to TRBD1. With V trimmed by 8 bases and J by 4 bases, 11 bases remained unmatched. The CDR3 consists of 14 residues. CDR1 is MNHNS, CDR2 SASEGT, per germline. In nucleotides, the CDR3 is TGTGCCAGCCAGCAGAGGGGGCTGTCGTACGAGCAGTACTTC. This encodes CASQQRGLSYEQYF.

This chain links TRBV6-5 with TRBJ2-1, with 7 bases fitting TRBD1. Germline values: CDR1 MNHEY, CDR2 SVGAGI. The CDR3 is 16 residues long. Losses at the gene ends were 2 bases for V and 2 bases for J; bases not matched to a gene: 6. DNA of the CDR3: TGTGCCAGCAGTTACCGACAGGGAGTGCCCTACAATGAGCAGTTCTTC. Its protein product is CASSYRQGVPYNEQFF.

The chain recombines TRBV30 with TRBJ1-6; D may be TRBD1 (5 bases). CDR1 GTSNPN and CDR2 SVGIG come from the germline V gene (reference sequence). The CDR3 consists of 15 residues. The ends were cut back, 1 base at V and 3 bases at J, with 10 bases in the middle. The CDR3 reads CAWSDRGLYNSPLHF. DNA of the CDR3: TGTGCCTGGAGTGATAGGGGCCTCTATAATTCACCCCTCCACTTT.

This clone was recorded once. V and J are TRBV4-3 and TRBJ2-2; tentative D call: TRBD2 (6 bases). The CDR3 sequence is 15 residues long. The germline V gene has CDR1 LGHNA and CDR2 YSLEER. Trimming pared 2 bases from V and 3 bases from J, leaving 10 bases between. In DNA form, the CDR3 reads TGCGCCAGCAGCCAAACCGGGACTTACACCGGGGAGCTGTTTTTT. Translated: CASSQTGTYTGELFF.

The CDR3 loop reads CASSLAGAGGYNEQFF. In DNA form, the CDR3 reads TGTGCCAGCAGCTTAGCGGGTGCGGGGGGCTACAATGAGCAGTTCTTC. V usage is TRBV7-9 and J usage is TRBJ2-1, with 8 bases that match TRBD2. The V and J ends lost 0 bases and 3 bases, in that order; junction bases with no gene match: 4. The germline V gene has CDR1 SEHNR and CDR2 FQNEAQ (reference sequence). The CDR3 runs 16 residues.

The rearrangement uses TRBV27 and TRBJ1-6; 10 bases are a match to TRBD1. Losses at the gene ends were 4 bases for V and 9 bases for J; bases not matched to a gene: 9. The CDR3 contains 16 residues. CDR1 MNHEY and CDR2 SMNVEV come from the germline V gene (reference sequence). CDR3 bases: TGTGCCAGCAGTTCCTCGACAGGGGGCTACGGTTCACCCCTCCACTTT. It specifies CASSSSTGGYGSPLHF.

This sequence joins TRBV12-5 and TRBJ1-3; possibly TRBD1 for D (5 bases). There are 15 residues in the CDR3. V was shortened by 0 bases and J by 2 bases, with 8 bases between the two germline ends. Germline V lookup: CDR1 LGHNT, CDR2 FRNRAP. CDR3 bases: TGTGCTAGTGGTTTGGTAGCACAGGCTGGAAACACCATATATTTT. Protein sequence: CASGLVAQAGNTIYF. Looking up the rest from reference TRBV12-5 and TRBJ1-3 gives the full variable domain: DARVTQTPRHKVTEMGQEVTMRCQPILGHNTVFWYRQTMMQGLELLAYFRNRAPLDDSGMPKDRFSAEMPDATLATLKIQPSEPRDSAVYFCASGLVAQAGNTIYFGEGSWLTVV.